Below are 18 T cell receptor beta chains sequenced from a single sample in a study of blood T cell repertoires in COVID-19. The protocol was immunoSEQ multiplex PCR, while the TCRdb copy is restricted to in-frame clones and leaves out a portion. The sample carries over 200,000 clones, 85% to 90% recorded once. Sequencing was carried out using PBMCs or T cells enriched from blood (not recorded which). The source of these receptors is a woman in her forties or fifties in a cohort exposed to, infected with or recovered from COVID-19 (not recorded which).

V is TRBV12-3 or TRBV12-4 and J is TRBJ2-1; D uncertain. Deletions cut 7 bases from V and 3 bases from J, with 7 bases between. The CDR3 has 12 residues. The CDR3 nucleotides are TGTGCCAGCAATCAGAACTACAATGAGCAGTTCTTC. This codes for CASNQNYNEQFF.

The genes are TRBV23-1 and TRBJ1-1, with 8 bases identical to TRBD1. TRBV23-1 is identified as an open reading frame with a role that is uncertain. V lost 4 bases and J lost 4; bases outside the gene matches: 8. The CDR3 covers 15 residues. The CDR3 loop is CASSRQTGVGTEAFF. Written as DNA, the CDR3 is TGCGCCAGCAGTCGCCAGACAGGGGTGGGCACTGAAGCTTTCTTT.

The chain carries TRBV7-3 and TRBJ2-2, with 10 bases matching TRBD2. The ends lost 4 bases at V and 8 bases at J; junction bases unmatched: 7. Looked up from germline, CDR1 is SGHTA and CDR2 is FQGTGA. The CDR3 sequence is 15 residues long. The CDR3 nucleotides are TGTGCCAGCAGCTCCACGGGACTAGCGTCTGGGGAGCTGTTTTTT. Amino acid sequence: CASSSTGLASGELFF.

The V gene is TRBV29-1, the J gene TRBJ2-3, with TRBD2 identical over 9 bases. In germline, CDR1 is SQVTM, CDR2 ANQGSEA. The CDR3 extends over 13 amino acids. With V trimmed by 8 bases and J by 3 bases, 6 bases remained unmatched. CDR3 DNA sequence: TGCAGCTTTACTAGCGGGTTTACAGATACGCAGTATTTT. This sequence encodes CSFTSGFTDTQYF.

J is TRBJ2-7 and V is TRBV27; 8 positions match TRBD2. Germline loops: CDR1 MNHEY, CDR2 SMNVEV (reference sequence). J lost 1 base, V lost 1 base, and 6 bases had no gene match. The CDR3 is 16 amino acids. Here the CDR3 DNA reads TGTGCCAGCAGTTTATTAGCGGGAAGGGGGTCCTACGAGCAGTACTTC. This translates into CASSLLAGRGSYEQYF.

This clone was counted once. This chain uses TRBV6-2 or TRBV6-3 with TRBJ1-1, with D tentatively TRBD1 (6 bases). Germline V lookup: CDR1 MNHEY, CDR2 SVGEGT. V shed 5 bases and J shed 6 bases, with 13 bases lying between them. The CDR3 spans 13 residues. The CDR3 DNA is TGTGCCAGCAGTCTAACAGGGCGGGCTGAAGCTTTCTTT. Translation gives CASSLTGRAEAFF.

The chain joins TRBV4-2 to TRBJ2-7; a weak D match, TRBD2 (6 bases). V dropped 0 bases and J dropped 5 bases, with 14 bases sitting between them. This CDR3 region has 15 residues. Per germline, CDR1 LGHNA and CDR2 YNFKEQ. CDR3 bases: TGTGCCAGCAGCCAAGAGGACGGGGGTGTAAACGAGCAGTACTTC. It codes for CASSQEDGGVNEQYF.

The gene calls are TRBV7-7 and TRBJ2-1, with D possibly matching TRBD2 (6 bases). CDR1 and CDR2 from the germline V gene are SSHAT and FNYEAQ (reference sequence). The CDR3 sequence is 12 residues long. CDR3 coding DNA: TGTGCTATAACTAGCAGATACAATGAGCAGTTCTTC. It is translated as CAITSRYNEQFF.

The chain couples TRBV4-3 to TRBJ2-2, with D tentatively TRBD2 (5 bases). V shed 2 bases and J shed 0 bases, with 13 bases lying between them. CDR3 length: 17 amino acids. Per germline, CDR1 LGHNA and CDR2 YSLEER. Written as DNA, the CDR3 is TGCGCCAGCAGCCAAATCTTCGGGGTCGCGAACACCGGGGAGCTGTTTTTT. Translation: CASSQIFGVANTGELFF.

The chain couples TRBV25-1 to TRBJ1-1, with D uncertain. Germline-derived CDR1 and CDR2 are MGHDK and SYGVNS. Trimming shortened V by 7 bases and J by 5 bases, and 14 bases separated the two germline ends. This CDR3 spans 13 amino acids. The CDR3 sequence is CASTVTAGTEAFF. The CDR3, as DNA: TGTGCCAGCACAGTGACGGCGGGAACTGAAGCTTTCTTT.

The chain is built from TRBV3-1 (or the pseudogene TRBV3-2) and TRBJ2-2, with TRBD2 matching over 9 bases. Germline V gives CDR1 LGHDT, CDR2 YNNKEL (reference sequence). V shed 1 base, J shed 5 bases, and the junction held 5 bases outside the gene matches. This CDR3 is built from 16 residues. The CDR3 coding sequence is TGTGCCAGCAGCCAAGTGCGGGGGGGCCTAACCGGGGAGCTGTTTTTT. This gives the protein CASSQVRGGLTGELFF.

The chain has TRBV2 and TRBJ2-5; no firm D call. V was trimmed by 2 bases and J by 5 bases, leaving 6 bases between them. This CDR3 contains 12 residues. Germline V CDR1 and CDR2: SNHLY, FYNNEI. The CDR3 DNA is TGTGCCAGCAGTGAATATGCGGAGACCCAGTACTTC. Protein: CASSEYAETQYF.

This chain connects TRBV7-2 to TRBJ1-1, with no clear D. V dropped 9 bases and J dropped 6 bases, with 17 bases sitting between them. CDR1 and CDR2 (germline): SGHTA, FQGNSA. This CDR3 has 13 residues. The CDR3 DNA reads TGTGCCAGTAAAAGAGTTTCGGGGTCTGAAGCTTTCTTT. It codes for CASKRVSGSEAFF.

DNA for the CDR3: TGTGCAAGTCGCTTAGAAATCAAAACGGGGGGGAACACTGAAGCTTTCTTT. This encodes CASRLEIKTGGNTEAFF. The chain joins TRBV12-2 to TRBJ1-1. TRBV12-2 is termed a pseudogene. CDR3 length: 17 residues.

CDR3 protein: CASSSPGGTIHEQYF. The CDR3 bases are TGTGCCAGCAGTTCCCCAGGGGGCACAATCCACGAGCAGTACTTC. The chain carries TRBV6-5 and TRBJ2-7, with 8 bases identical to TRBD1. The CDR3 contains 15 residues. CDR1 MNHEY and CDR2 SVGAGI come from the germline V gene. J was trimmed by 5 bases and V by 4 bases; bases with no gene match: 10.

The chain joins TRBV27 to TRBJ1-6; 9 bases match TRBD1. The J segment lost 5 bases and the V segment lost 1 base, leaving 15 bases of the junction unmatched. The germline CDR1 and CDR2 sequences are MNHEY and SMNVEV (reference sequence). The CDR3 loop spans 20 amino acids. The CDR3 DNA sequence: TGTGCCAGCAGTTTATTTCGGTGGTTAGGGACAGGGCCTCATAATTCACCCCTCCACTTT. It encodes CASSLFRWLGTGPHNSPLHF.

The chain couples TRBV21-1 to TRBJ2-1; the D call of TRBD2 is as the table states it, not checked on the DNA. TRBV21-1 is annotated as a pseudogene. The CDR3 covers 17 residues. The CDR3 DNA is TGTGCCAGCAGCCCCCGGAAGCGGGGAAGCTCCTACAATGAGCAGTTCTTC. This sequence encodes CASSPRKRGSSYNEQFF.

The V gene is TRBV29-1, the J gene TRBJ2-5; 10 nucleotides line up with TRBD2. CDR1 is SQVTM, CDR2 ANQGSEA, per germline. V was clipped by 7 bases and J by 4 bases; unmatched bases: 24. The CDR3 loop spans 19 amino acids. The CDR3 DNA sequence: TGCAGCGGGCAGAAAAGCGGGGGGGAAGCCTTCATTTCATTAGAGACCCAGTACTTC. Protein product: CSGQKSGGEAFISLETQYF. The complete variable domain, with remaining parts taken from reference TRBV29-1 and TRBJ2-5, reads SAVISQKPSRDICQRGTSLTIQCQVDSQVTMMFWYRQQPGQSLTLIATANQGSEATYESGFVIDKFPISRPNLTFSTLTVSNMSPEDSSIYLCSGQKSGGEAFISLETQYFGPGTRLLVL.